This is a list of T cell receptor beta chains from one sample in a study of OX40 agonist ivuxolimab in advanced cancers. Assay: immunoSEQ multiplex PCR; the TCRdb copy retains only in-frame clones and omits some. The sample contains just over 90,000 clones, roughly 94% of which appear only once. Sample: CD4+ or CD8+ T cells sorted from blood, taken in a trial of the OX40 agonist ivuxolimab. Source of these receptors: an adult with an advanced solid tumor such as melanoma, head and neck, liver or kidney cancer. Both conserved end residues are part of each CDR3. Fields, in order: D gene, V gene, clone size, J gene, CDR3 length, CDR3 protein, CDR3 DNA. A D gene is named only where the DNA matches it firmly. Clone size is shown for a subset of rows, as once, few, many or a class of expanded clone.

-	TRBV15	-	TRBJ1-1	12	CATSRRLGEAFF	TGTGCCACCAGCAGACGTCTCGGGGAAGCTTTCTTT
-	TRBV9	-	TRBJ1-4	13	CASSVGASEKLFF	TGTGCCAGCAGCGTTGGGGCTTCGGAAAAACTGTTTTTT
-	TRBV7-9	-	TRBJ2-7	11	CASSQAYEQYF	TGTGCCAGCAGCCAAGCCTACGAGCAGTACTTC
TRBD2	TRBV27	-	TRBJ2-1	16	CASSPSSGRTYNEQFF	TGTGCCAGCAGTCCGTCTAGCGGGAGGACCTACAATGAGCAGTTCTTC
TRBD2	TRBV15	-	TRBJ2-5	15	CATSREGTSWETQYF	TGTGCCACCAGCAGAGAAGGGACTAGCTGGGAGACCCAGTACTTC
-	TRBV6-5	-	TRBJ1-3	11	CASRNGNTIYF	TGTGCCAGCAGGAATGGAAACACCATATATTTT
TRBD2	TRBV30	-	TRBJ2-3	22	CAWSGVCTRTSGRAISTDTQYF	TGTGCCTGGAGTGGAGTTTGTACACGGACTAGCGGGAGGGCAATATCCACAGATACGCAGTATTTT
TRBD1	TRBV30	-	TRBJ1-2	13	CAWETGTGDGYTF	TGTGCCTGGGAGACGGGGACAGGGGATGGCTACACCTTC
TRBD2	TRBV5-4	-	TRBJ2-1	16	CASSLWRGANYNEQFF	TGTGCCAGCAGCTTGTGGCGGGGGGCCAATTACAATGAGCAGTTCTTC
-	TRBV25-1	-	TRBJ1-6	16	CASSLQGAFGNSPLHF	TGTGCCAGCAGCCTACAGGGCGCGTTTGGTAATTCACCCCTCCACTTT
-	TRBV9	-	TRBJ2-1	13	CASSVSGDMGQFF	TGTGCCAGCAGCGTGTCGGGGGACATGGGGCAGTTCTTC
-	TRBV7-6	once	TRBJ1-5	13	CASSLPGNQPQHF	TGTGCCAGCAGCCTACCTGGCAATCAGCCCCAGCATTTT
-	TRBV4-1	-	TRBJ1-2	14	CASSQEGTSYGYTF	TGCGCCAGCAGCCAAGAAGGGACATCGTATGGCTACACCTTC
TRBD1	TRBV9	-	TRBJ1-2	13	CASQGQEAYGYTF	TGTGCCAGTCAGGGACAGGAGGCCTATGGCTACACCTTC
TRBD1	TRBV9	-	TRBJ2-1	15	CASSVEGTGGDEQFF	TGTGCCAGCAGCGTGGAAGGGACAGGGGGCGATGAGCAGTTCTTC